Listed below are T cell receptor beta chains from one sample, sequenced in a study of Graves' ophthalmopathy and Graves' hyperthyroidism. MiXCR was run by TCRdb on the multiplex PCR reads, yielding one entry per CDR3 protein. The table records a few hundred thousand distinct CDR3 sequences, 35% to 45% of them present only once. Sequencing was done on a sample of peripheral blood or thyroid tissue (not recorded which). The source of these receptors is an adult man with Graves' hyperthyroidism. Both conserved end residues are part of each CDR3. A D gene is named only where the DNA matches it firmly. Clone size is stated in some rows and not others, as once, few, many or a class when expanded.

>TRBV7-9|TRBJ1-5|NA|11|NA
CASQDGEPQHF
TGTGCCAGCCAAGACGGGGAACCTCAGCATTTT
>TRBV12-3/TRBV12-4|TRBJ2-3|NA|13|TRBD2
CASKLAGTDTQYF
TGTGCCAGTAAACTAGCGGGGACAGATACGCAGTATTTT
>TRBV7-2|TRBJ1-2|NA|18|NA
CTSSPEKAPSTGPNGYTF
TGTACCAGCAGCCCGGAAAAAGCACCGTCTACAGGGCCCAATGGCTACACCTTC
>TRBV19|TRBJ1-1|many|15|NA
CASSINRTPNTEAFF
TGTGCCAGTAGTATAAACAGGACCCCGAACACTGAAGCTTTCTTT
>TRBV5-1|TRBJ2-3|once|16|NA
CASSFLPALITDTQYF
TGCGCCAGCAGCTTTCTGCCGGCCCTCATCACAGATACGCAGTATTTT
>TRBV7-9|TRBJ2-2|NA|16|TRBD2
CASSPAASGGAGELFF
TGTGCCAGCTCCCCCGCGGCTAGCGGGGGGGCCGGGGAGCTGTTTTTT
>TRBV7-2|TRBJ1-2|many|15|TRBD1
CASSFGTEANYGYTF
TGTGCCAGCAGCTTCGGGACAGAAGCTAACTATGGCTACACCTTC
>TRBV6-5|TRBJ2-7|many|11|TRBD1
CATGQGVEQYF
TGTGCCACGGGACAGGGGGTCGAGCAGTACTTC
>TRBV5-1|TRBJ1-1|NA|15|TRBD1
CASSPSLGQGTEAFF
TGCGCCAGCAGCCCGAGCCTGGGACAGGGCACTGAAGCTTTCTTT
>TRBV5-6|TRBJ2-5|NA|14|NA
CASSLAGRDQPQYF
TGTGCCAGCAGCTTGGCCGGGAGAGATCAGCCCCAGTACTTC
>TRBV19|TRBJ1-1|many|15|NA
CASSLTGTGATEAFF
TGTGCCAGTAGCCTCACCGGGACTGGGGCTACTGAAGCTTTCTTT
>TRBV12-3/TRBV12-4|TRBJ1-1|NA|14|NA
CASSLEGTSTEAFF
TGTGCCAGCAGTTTAGAGGGCACGAGCACTGAAGCTTTCTTT
>TRBV7-6|TRBJ2-1|few|17|TRBD2
CASSYKVGLAGFNEQFF
TGTGCCAGCAGCTACAAGGTCGGACTAGCGGGGTTCAATGAGCAGTTCTTC
>TRBV20-1|TRBJ2-5|few|15|NA
CSARDPKGYQEIQYF
TGCAGTGCTAGAGATCCAAAAGGGTACCAAGAGATCCAGTACTTC
>TRBV19|TRBJ2-6|NA|16|NA
CASSILGDSGANVLTF
TGTGCCAGTAGTATTTTGGGGGATTCTGGGGCCAACGTCCTGACTTTC
>TRBV7-9|TRBJ1-5|NA|14|NA
CASSTRDIRQPQHF
TGTGCCAGCAGCACCCGGGACATCCGTCAGCCCCAGCATTTT
>TRBV7-9|TRBJ2-5|many|15|TRBD1
CASSLATGQGKTQYF
TGTGCCAGCAGCTTAGCCACCGGACAGGGAAAGACCCAGTACTTC
>TRBV6-5|TRBJ1-3|NA|16|NA
CASSYNAGAGGNTIYF
TGTGCCAGCAGTTACAACGCGGGAGCGGGCGGAAACACCATATATTTT
>TRBV30|TRBJ1-1|few|11|NA
CAWKMNTEAFF
TGTGCCTGGAAGATGAACACTGAAGCTTTCTTT
>TRBV11-1|TRBJ2-7|few|18|TRBD2
CASSELPKTSGVTYEQYF
TGTGCCAGCAGTGAACTGCCGAAGACTAGCGGGGTTACCTACGAGCAGTACTTC
>TRBV7-9|TRBJ1-3|many|11|NA
CASSYRDSIYF
TGTGCCAGCAGCTACAGGGATTCCATATATTTT
>TRBV29-1|TRBJ1-5|many|15|TRBD1
CSVADRGGGGQPQHF
TGCAGCGTTGCGGACAGGGGTGGGGGTGGGCAGCCCCAGCATTTT
>TRBV19|TRBJ1-1|NA|15|NA
CASSIRIGHISEAFF
TGTGCCAGTAGTATTAGAATTGGTCACATATCTGAAGCTTTCTTT
>TRBV7-9|TRBJ1-4|many|15|NA
CASSLGSAVNEKLFF
TGTGCCAGCAGCTTAGGGTCGGCGGTTAATGAAAAACTGTTTTTT
>TRBV5-1|TRBJ2-7|once|14|NA
CASSREENTGEQYF
TGCGCCAGCAGCCGCGAAGAGAACACCGGGGAGCAGTACTTC
>TRBV11-1|TRBJ2-2|once|17|TRBD2
CASRGTSGWGNTGELFF
TGTGCCAGCAGGGGGACTAGCGGTTGGGGGAACACCGGGGAGCTGTTTTTT
>TRBV9|TRBJ1-2|many|13|NA
CASSGRQVYGYTF
TGTGCCAGCAGCGGACGCCAGGTGTATGGCTACACCTTC
>TRBV20-1|TRBJ2-1|NA|16|NA
CSVRRLEGSSYNEQFF
TGCAGTGTGCGGCGCCTCGAGGGTAGCTCCTACAATGAGCAGTTCTTC
>TRBV9|TRBJ2-3|NA|15|NA
CASSVIQGTTDTQYF
TGTGCCAGCAGCGTAATTCAGGGCACCACAGATACGCAGTATTTT
>TRBV7-9|TRBJ2-4|NA|15|TRBD1
CASSSRDRGLNIQYF
TGCGCCAGCAGCAGCCGGGACAGGGGGCTGAACATTCAGTACTTC
>TRBV7-9|TRBJ2-7|many|15|TRBD1
CASSLPLGTGAEQYF
TGTGCCAGCAGCTTGCCCCTAGGGACAGGGGCCGAGCAGTACTTC
>TRBV5-8|TRBJ2-7|few|16|NA
CASSLFSHRFGYEQYF
TGTGCCAGCAGCTTGTTTTCTCACAGGTTTGGTTACGAGCAGTACTTC
>TRBV6-1|TRBJ1-1|few|13|NA
CASSEAKGVRAFF
TGTGCCAGCAGTGAAGCCAAAGGCGTTCGAGCTTTCTTT
>TRBV5-4|TRBJ2-7|NA|15|TRBD1
CASSRKTGEPYEQYF
TGTGCCAGCAGCCGAAAGACAGGGGAGCCCTACGAGCAGTACTTC
>TRBV2|TRBJ2-5|NA|13|TRBD1
CASWGQAMETQYF
TGTGCCAGCTGGGGACAGGCGATGGAGACCCAGTACTTC
>TRBV14|TRBJ2-5|many|13|NA
CASSQAQLRAQYF
TGTGCCAGCAGCCAAGCCCAACTTCGAGCCCAGTACTTC